This T cell receptor beta chain was sequenced during a study of lymphopenia after photon versus proton radiotherapy. Study results and caveats: Larger post-nadir TCR diversity loss correlated inversely with survival in deceased patients. Post-nadir diversity loss with photons came from oligoclonal expansion, particularly CD8+ Temra cells. Relative stability marked proton patients; photon patients lost diversity and naive cells.

A remark on this clone: Its target is not known.

CDR3 length equals 14 residues. V lost 4 bases and J lost 2, with 13 bases in between. Germline V lookup: CDR1 SGHRS, CDR2 YFSETQ. Using immunoSEQ multiplex PCR, the repertoire was profiled, and TCRdb retains in-frame clones only, with some absent. The table lists roughly 35,000 clones, over 65% of them singletons, with approximately 2.9% in the top ten. The starting material was peripheral blood, obtained from a patient treated with photon-based radiotherapy. This chain connects TRBV5-1 to TRBJ2-7, with D perhaps TRBD2 (6 bases). The receptor's source is a man aged 45-65 years with gastric cancer. The CDR3 is CASSPSGPPYEQYF. The CDR3 nucleotides read TGCGCCAGCAGCCCGAGCGGGCCTCCCTACGAGCAGTACTTC.